These 17 T cell receptor beta chains originate from one sample sequenced in a study of blood T cells in healthy people across ages. A J-beta primer mix and a sample-barcoded 5' primer were used in a second PCR of about 7 to 11 cycles. A single record per CDR3 protein comes from TCRdb applying MiXCR to the 5' RACE reads. The sample contains hundreds of thousands of distinct CDR3 sequences, around three fifths of which appear only once. Sample: blood. These receptors came from a man aged 40-55 years in good health.

The chain carries TRBV6-1 and TRBJ2-2; 9 positions agree with TRBD1. Germline loops: CDR1 MNHNS, CDR2 SASEGT. The CDR3 covers 14 residues. V shed 5 bases, J shed 7 bases, and the junction held 5 bases outside the gene matches. The CDR3 bases are TGTGCCAGCAGTTTACAGGGGGCCATCGGGGAGCTGTTTTTT. It encodes CASSLQGAIGELFF.

This clonotype turned up a few times. The chain carries TRBV10-3 and TRBJ1-6; 10 positions match TRBD1. The CDR3 sequence is 16 residues long. CDR1 and CDR2 from the germline V gene are ENHRY and SYGVKD. V trimming: 5 bases; J trimming: 5 bases; junction bases outside the gene matches: 6. The CDR3 nucleotides are TGTGCCATCAGTCTCAGGGACAGGGGCGATAATTCACCCCTCCACTTT. Its protein product is CAISLRDRGDNSPLHF.

This clonotype was seen a handful of times. The DNA of the CDR3 is TGCGCCAGCAGCAGGCAGGTGGGGATGGTCAATGAGCAGTACTTC. Residues: CASSRQVGMVNEQYF. The chain recombines TRBV4-1 with TRBJ2-5, with D unresolved. The V end was cut by 5 bases, the J end by 11 bases, with 24 bases between. Germline-derived CDR1 and CDR2 are MGHRA and YSYEKL. This CDR3 comprises 15 residues.

The chain recombines TRBV12-5 with TRBJ2-3; the D is unclear. Trimming stripped 3 bases from V and 2 bases from J, with 6 bases between. The germline CDR1 and CDR2 sequences are LGHNT and FRNRAP. The CDR3 sequence is 13 residues long. The CDR3 coding sequence is TGTGCTAGTGGTTTATATAACACAGATACGCAGTATTTT. Translation gives CASGLYNTDTQYF.

This clonotype was seen more than once but under ten times. The chain joins TRBV6-1 to TRBJ2-2; 11 bases fit TRBD1. The V and J ends lost 6 bases and 5 bases, in that order; junction bases with no gene match: 5. The germline V gene encodes CDR1 MNHNS and CDR2 SASEGT. The CDR3 is made up of 15 amino acids. This CDR3 reads CASRSGQGETGELFF. In DNA, the CDR3 is TGTGCCAGCAGATCGGGACAGGGGGAAACCGGGGAGCTGTTTTTT.

This clonotype was detected a few times. The V gene is TRBV7-3, the J gene TRBJ2-5; 10 bases match TRBD1. CDR3 size: 16 residues. The trim removed 2 bases at V and 4 bases at J, leaving 7 bases unmatched. The germline gives CDR1 SGHTA, CDR2 FQGTGA. The CDR3 loop is CASSLSGDRGRETQYF. Here the CDR3 DNA reads TGTGCCAGCAGCTTATCGGGGGACAGGGGAAGAGAGACCCAGTACTTC. The whole variable domain, remainder taken from reference TRBV7-3 and TRBJ2-5, is GAGVSQTPSNKVTEKGKYVELRCDPISGHTALYWYRQSLGQGPEFLIYFQGTGAADDSGLPNDRFFAVRPEGSVSTLKIQRTERGDSAVYLCASSLSGDRGRETQYFGPGTRLLVL.

This chain connects TRBV18 to TRBJ1-1, with 7 bases fitting TRBD1. V was clipped by 4 bases and J by 0 bases; unmatched bases: 5. The CDR3 is made up of 15 amino acids. Looked up from germline, CDR1 is KGHSH and CDR2 is LQKENI. Here the CDR3 DNA reads TGTGCCAGCTCACAGGGGGCAGGGGTGAACACTGAAGCTTTCTTT. Translating it yields CASSQGAGVNTEAFF.

This clonotype was picked up a small number of times. This chain links TRBV28 with TRBJ2-1, with D unresolved. Trimming took 5 bases from V and 10 from J, leaving 12 bases between them. The CDR3 runs 12 residues. Germline V lookup: CDR1 MDHEN, CDR2 SYDVKM. The CDR3 protein is CASSPSRSEQFF. The CDR3 DNA is TGTGCCAGCAGTCCCTCGCGGTCAGAGCAGTTCTTC.

The rearrangement uses TRBV7-2 and TRBJ1-2; no clear D gene. CDR3 length equals 16 residues. V lost 5 bases and J 4 bases, leaving 20 bases between the germline ends. Germline CDR1 SGHTA, CDR2 FQGNSA. CDR3 sequence (DNA): TGTGCCAGCAGCCCGGCCACGGCAGGCACATTCTATGGCTACACCTTC. The encoded protein is CASSPATAGTFYGYTF.

V and J are TRBV4-3 and TRBJ1-2; D is unclear. This CDR3 has 13 amino acids. V dropped 4 bases and J dropped 3 bases, with 9 bases sitting between them. Germline CDR1 and CDR2: LGHNA and YSLEER. In nucleotides, the CDR3 is TGCGCCAGCAGCCGGGCGACTGACTATGGCTACACCTTC. It yields the protein CASSRATDYGYTF.

This chain connects TRBV28 to TRBJ2-4; D possibly matches TRBD1 or TRBD2 (6 bases each). Germline CDR1 and CDR2: MDHEN and SYDVKM. The V end lost 6 bases, the J end lost 1 base, and 25 bases lay between the germline ends. The CDR3 sequence is 19 residues long. The CDR3 protein is CASSPVGGAGIMAKNIQYF. The CDR3 bases are TGTGCCAGCAGCCCCGTCGGGGGCGCCGGTATTATGGCCAAAAACATTCAGTACTTC. Combining the CDR3 with reference TRBV28 and TRBJ2-4 gives the whole variable domain DVKVTQSSRYLVKRTGEKVFLECVQDMDHENMFWYRQDPGLGLRLIYFSYDVKMKEKGDIPEGYSVSREKKERFSLILESASTNQTSMYLCASSPVGGAGIMAKNIQYFGAGTRLSVL.

A few counts support this clonotype. The rearrangement joins TRBV27 to TRBJ2-7, with 7 positions matching TRBD1. This CDR3 has 17 amino acids. V was clipped by 5 bases and J by 3 bases; unmatched bases: 16. Germline CDR1 and CDR2: MNHEY and SMNVEV (reference sequence). The CDR3 sequence: CASSDTGRQGRFYEQYF. CDR3 DNA sequence: TGTGCCAGCAGTGACACCGGAAGACAGGGCCGTTTCTACGAGCAGTACTTC.

The gene calls are TRBV5-6 and TRBJ2-3; D is uncertain. This CDR3 spans 15 amino acids. Germline V gives CDR1 SGHDT, CDR2 YYEEEE. V lost 1 base and J lost 4, with 13 bases in between. The DNA for the CDR3 is TGTGCCAGCAGCTTGTGGGGTTTGGGTTCAGATACGCAGTATTTT. It specifies CASSLWGLGSDTQYF.

The table lists this clonotype with a few counts. This chain uses TRBV10-3 with TRBJ2-7, with D perhaps TRBD2 (5 bases). Germline V gene data show CDR1 as ENHRY and CDR2 as SYGVKD. The V end was cut by 0 bases, the J end by 8 bases, with 14 bases between. The length of the CDR3 is 14 residues. Here the CDR3 DNA reads TGTGCCATCAGTGAGTCTCAGACTATTAGTAAGCAGTACTTC. As protein: CAISESQTISKQYF.

This clonotype was observed a handful of times. This chain connects TRBV5-1 to TRBJ2-1; possibly TRBD1 for D (6 bases). Trimming removed 4 bases from V and 8 bases from J, with 13 bases in between. This CDR3 has 13 amino acids. The V gene's germline CDR1 is SGHRS and CDR2 YFSETQ. This chain's CDR3 is CASSRQAGDEQFF. In DNA form, the CDR3 reads TGCGCCAGCAGCCGACAGGCTGGCGATGAGCAGTTCTTC.

CDR3 nucleotides: TGTGCCAGCAGCTTAGCGGGAGGAATTCTTCTCAATGAGCAGTTCTTC. Its protein is CASSLAGGILLNEQFF. V usage is TRBV7-2 and J usage is TRBJ2-1; D may be TRBD2 (6 bases). V was trimmed by 0 bases and J by 6 bases, leaving 15 bases between them. The CDR3 has 16 residues. The germline CDR1 and CDR2 sequences are SGHTA and FQGNSA. The whole variable domain, remainder taken from reference TRBV7-2 and TRBJ2-1, is GAGVSQSPSNKVTEKGKDVELRCDPISGHTALYWYRQSLGQGLEFLIYFQGNSAPDKSGLPSDRFSAERTGGSVSTLTIQRTQQEDSAVYLCASSLAGGILLNEQFFGPGTRLTVL.

This chain connects TRBV7-2 to TRBJ2-3; 7 bases map to TRBD2. V was pared by 4 bases and J by 4 bases, with 5 bases of the junction left unmatched. CDR1 SGHTA and CDR2 FQGNSA come from the germline V gene. This CDR3 spans 14 amino acids. The CDR3 coding sequence is TGTGCCAGCAGCTCATCGGCGGGAGCAGATACGCAGTATTTT. Residues: CASSSSAGADTQYF.